The rows below give T cell receptor beta chains drawn from one sample of a study of blood T cell repertoires in COVID-19. Profiled with immunoSEQ multiplex PCR; TCRdb holds only in-frame clones, not every one. The sample carries tens of thousands of clones, approximately 88% recorded once. The sequenced sample consisted of peripheral blood. These receptors were collected from a woman older than 75 with acute or convalescent COVID-19. Both conserved end residues are part of each CDR3. D genes are given only for firm matches. Expanded clones are given a class, and other clones once, few, many or no size at all.

size: NA; D: NA; J: TRBJ1-1; V: TRBV28; CDR3: CASSLADMNTEAFF; DNA: TGTGCCAGCAGTTTGGCGGACATGAACACTGAAGCTTTCTTT
size: NA; D: NA; J: TRBJ2-7; V: TRBV11-3; CDR3: CASSLDSGTASEQYF; DNA: TGTGCCAGCAGCTTAGATTCCGGGACTGCATCCGAGCAGTACTTC
size: NA; D: NA; J: TRBJ2-5; V: TRBV6-5; CDR3: CASSYSSRETQYF; DNA: TGTGCCAGCAGTTACAGTAGTCGAGAGACCCAGTACTTC
size: NA; D: NA; J: TRBJ1-2; V: TRBV6-2/TRBV6-3; CDR3: CASSLGQSYGYTF; DNA: TGTGCCAGCAGTCTCGGACAGTCCTATGGCTACACCTTC
size: NA; D: NA; J: TRBJ1-5; V: TRBV7-9; CDR3: CASSYQGDNQPQHF; DNA: TGTGCCAGCAGCTATCAGGGCGACAATCAGCCCCAGCATTTT
size: NA; D: NA; J: TRBJ1-1; V: TRBV11-1; CDR3: CATNHGMNTEAFF; DNA: TGTGCCACCAATCACGGGATGAACACTGAAGCTTTCTTT
size: NA; D: NA; J: TRBJ2-3; V: TRBV24-1; CDR3: CATSDLLGAETSTDTQYF; DNA: TGTGCCACCAGTGATTTGCTTGGGGCGGAAACGAGCACAGATACGCAGTATTTT
size: NA; D: TRBD1; J: TRBJ1-6; V: TRBV28; CDR3: CASSSQGSYNSPLHF; DNA: TGTGCCAGCAGTTCACAGGGGTCCTATAATTCACCCCTCCACTTT
size: NA; D: TRBD2; J: TRBJ2-7; V: TRBV5-1; CDR3: CASSFGLVNYEQYF; DNA: TGCGCCAGCAGCTTTGGACTAGTAAACTACGAGCAGTACTTC
size: NA; D: TRBD1; J: TRBJ1-1; V: TRBV9; CDR3: CASSDEQGEGTEAFF; DNA: TGTGCCAGCAGCGACGAGCAGGGGGAAGGCACTGAAGCTTTCTTT
size: NA; D: NA; J: TRBJ1-1; V: TRBV19; CDR3: CASSAHPGQNTEAFF; DNA: TGTGCCAGTAGTGCCCATCCGGGACAGAACACTGAAGCTTTCTTT
size: NA; D: NA; J: TRBJ1-4; V: TRBV5-1; CDR3: CASSPLGRASQILFF; DNA: TGCGCCAGCAGCCCTCTAGGTCGAGCCAGCCAAATACTGTTTTTT
size: medium-sized; D: TRBD2; J: TRBJ2-1; V: TRBV28; CDR3: CAMSGRASYNEQFF; DNA: TGTGCCATGAGCGGGAGGGCATCCTACAATGAGCAGTTCTTC
size: NA; D: NA; J: TRBJ1-5; V: TRBV4-3; CDR3: CASSQDRGSVVQPQHF; DNA: TGCGCCAGCAGCCAAGATCGGGGGAGCGTGGTACAGCCCCAGCATTTT
size: NA; D: NA; J: TRBJ2-7; V: TRBV19; CDR3: CARQGFYEQYF; DNA: TGTGCCAGACAGGGTTTCTACGAGCAGTACTTC
size: NA; D: NA; J: TRBJ1-1; V: TRBV20-1; CDR3: CSARVGAQAFF; DNA: TGCAGTGCTAGAGTTGGGGCCCAAGCTTTCTTT
size: NA; D: TRBD1; J: TRBJ1-6; V: TRBV5-1; CDR3: CASSLETGQGARNSPLHF; DNA: TGCGCCAGCAGCTTGGAAACGGGACAGGGGGCGCGGAATTCACCCCTCCACTTT
size: NA; D: NA; J: TRBJ2-1; V: TRBV11-2; CDR3: CASKAYNEQFF; DNA: TGTGCCAGCAAAGCTTACAATGAGCAGTTCTTC
size: NA; D: NA; J: TRBJ1-2; V: TRBV30; CDR3: CAYSIAAGGYTF; DNA: TGTGCCTATTCCATCGCGGCCGGAGGCTACACCTTC
size: NA; D: NA; J: TRBJ2-5; V: TRBV3-1/TRBV3-2; CDR3: CASSQWHTQETQYF; DNA: TGTGCCAGCAGCCAGTGGCACACCCAAGAGACCCAGTACTTC
size: NA; D: NA; J: TRBJ1-2; V: TRBV4-1; CDR3: CASSLGWASTNYGYTF; DNA: TGCGCCAGCAGCCTCGGTTGGGCCTCGACTAACTATGGCTACACCTTC